The 30 T cell receptor beta chains below come from one sample, sequenced in a study of blood T cells in healthy people across ages. For the second PCR, which ran for roughly 6 to 12 cycles, a sample-barcoded 5' primer and a J-beta primer mix were used. TCRdb redid the calling of the 5' RACE reads with MiXCR, one entry per CDR3 protein. The repertoire includes approximately 1.5 million distinct CDR3 sequences, approximately 43% of them detected once, and around 4% sits in the top ten. The sample taken for sequencing was blood. These receptors all come from a woman in her late teens or twenties in good health.

This rearrangement joins TRBV24-1 to TRBJ1-5; weak D call: TRBD1 (5 bases). The germline V gene encodes CDR1 KGHDR and CDR2 SFDVKD. Trimming left V 2 bases short and J 3 bases short, with 13 bases between. The CDR3 totals 16 residues. CDR3 bases: TGTGCCACCAGTGATTCGGCGGAGGGGATCAATCAGCCCCAGCATTTT. Translation: CATSDSAEGINQPQHF.

The J gene is TRBJ2-6, the V gene TRBV6-1, with D perhaps TRBD2 (5 bases). V shed 6 bases and J shed 0 bases, with 9 bases lying between them. This CDR3 has 15 residues. Germline V CDR1 and CDR2: MNHNS, SASEGT. CDR3 amino acids: CASRAGGSGANVLTF. The CDR3 DNA follows: TGTGCCAGCAGGGCCGGAGGCTCTGGGGCCAACGTCCTGACTTTC.

This clonotype was counted a few times. This chain connects TRBV7-2 to TRBJ1-1; D not certain. Germline values: CDR1 SGHTA, CDR2 FQGNSA. The V end lost 1 base, the J end lost 1 base, and 13 bases lay between the germline ends. This CDR3 spans 16 amino acids. CDR3 region: CASSLGWTAPNTEAFF. For the CDR3, the DNA is TGTGCCAGCAGCTTAGGTTGGACGGCTCCGAACACTGAAGCTTTCTTT. The full variable domain, its missing parts supplied by reference TRBV7-2 and TRBJ1-1, is GAGVSQSPSNKVTEKGKDVELRCDPISGHTALYWYRQSLGQGLEFLIYFQGNSAPDKSGLPSDRFSAERTGGSVSTLTIQRTQQEDSAVYLCASSLGWTAPNTEAFFGQGTRLTVV.

Worth noting for this clonotype: A read error is possible here, since a much larger clone lies one base away. This chain uses TRBV7-8 with TRBJ1-4; 9 bases align to TRBD1. The germline CDR1 and CDR2 sequences are SGHVS and FQNEAQ. This CDR3 is 14 amino acids long. CDR3 amino acids: CANSLGTGGEELFF. In DNA form, the CDR3 reads TGTGCCAACAGCTTAGGAACAGGGGGCGAAGAACTGTTTTTT.

This sequence joins TRBV29-1 and TRBJ2-5; tentatively, D is TRBD1 (5 bases). The CDR3 is 13 residues long. CDR1 and CDR2 (germline): SQVTM, ANQGSEA. V lost 3 bases and J lost 2, with 10 bases in between. CDR3 loop: CSVEVGRQETQYF. CDR3 in DNA: TGCAGCGTTGAGGTGGGGCGGCAAGAGACCCAGTACTTC.

This clonotype was seen ten or more times. The chain employs TRBV27 and TRBJ2-7, with 9 bases lining up with TRBD2. The germline CDR1 and CDR2 sequences are MNHEY and SMNVEV (reference sequence). J gave up 4 bases and V 3 bases, and 1 base lay outside the gene matches. The CDR3 loop spans 13 amino acids. In DNA form, the CDR3 reads TGTGCCAGCAGTTTTGCGGGAGGGTACGAGCAGTACTTC. Translating it yields CASSFAGGYEQYF.

The CDR3 sequence is CSAAGAGDRDTQYF. CDR3 DNA sequence: TGCAGTGCAGCTGGAGCGGGAGATCGGGATACGCAGTATTTT. The V and J genes are TRBV20-1 and TRBJ2-3, with TRBD2 matching over 8 bases. Germline assignment: CDR1 DFQATT and CDR2 SNEGSKA (reference sequence). The CDR3 has 14 amino acids. The V and J ends lost 6 bases and 6 bases, in that order; junction bases with no gene match: 11.

Only a few counts were recorded for this clonotype. The chain uses TRBV6-5 and TRBJ2-1, with TRBD2 identical over 8 bases. Germline-derived CDR1 and CDR2 are MNHEY and SVGAGI. The CDR3 extends over 14 amino acids. J lost 6 bases, V lost 6 bases, and 7 bases had no gene match. The CDR3 DNA is TGTGCCAGCAGCCAACCGGGACTAGTCAATGAGCAGTTCTTC. It translates to CASSQPGLVNEQFF.

Remarks on this clonotype: Since no conserved phenylalanine or tryptophan closes the CDR3, a read error is the likely cause. V is TRBV7-2 and J is TRBJ2-7, with D maybe TRBD1 (5 bases). The CDR3 runs 13 residues. Germline lookup yields CDR1 SGHTA and CDR2 FQGNSA. The V end lost 5 bases, the J end lost 4 bases, and 12 bases lay between the germline ends. The CDR3, as DNA: TGTGCCAGCAGCGTACAGGCGGAATACGAGCAGTACCTC. This translates into CASSVQAEYEQYL.

The table lists this clonotype with a few counts. The chain recombines TRBV27 with TRBJ1-2, with a tentative D call TRBD1 (5 bases). Germline V gene lookup returns CDR1 MNHEY and CDR2 SMNVEV (reference sequence). The CDR3 spans 15 residues. The V gene lost 0 bases and the J gene lost 2 bases, with 10 bases spanning the gap. CDR3 DNA sequence: TGTGCCAGCAGTTTATCGGGGGTACTGAACTATGGCTACACCTTC. Translated, it gives CASSLSGVLNYGYTF.

This clonotype has just one count. This sequence joins TRBV12-3 or TRBV12-4 and TRBJ2-4; D gene uncertain. With 3 bases removed from V and 15 bases from J, the gap between germline ends came to 6 bases. This CDR3 contains 9 residues. CDR3 in DNA: TGTGCCAGCAGTTTTCCTTGGTACTTC. The encoded protein is CASSFPWYF.

This CDR3 reads CASSLGAASGYTF. The DNA of the CDR3 is TGTGCCAGCAGTTTAGGGGCGGCGAGTGGCTACACCTTC. The chain recombines TRBV12-3 or TRBV12-4 with TRBJ1-2; D remains unclear. Deletions cut 1 base from V and 7 bases from J, with 10 bases between. This CDR3 is built from 13 residues.

This clonotype was picked up a small number of times. The rearrangement uses TRBV7-2 and TRBJ1-5; the D gene is possibly TRBD1 (6 bases). The CDR3 has 13 amino acids. The V end lost 5 bases, the J end lost 5 bases, and 10 bases lay between the germline ends. The V gene's germline CDR1 is SGHTA and CDR2 FQGNSA. CDR3 coding DNA: TGTGCCAGCAGCCGGGACATCGATCAGCCCCAGCATTTT. It yields the protein CASSRDIDQPQHF.

This clonotype occurred a few times. The chain uses TRBV7-2 and TRBJ2-3; maybe TRBD1 (5 bases). CDR3 length: 14 residues. Germline assignment: CDR1 SGHTA and CDR2 FQGNSA. Trimming shortened V by 0 bases and J by 6 bases, and 10 bases separated the two germline ends. The CDR3 region has the DNA TGTGCCAGCAGCTTAGCGACAGCGCTGGATACGCAGTATTTT. Protein sequence: CASSLATALDTQYF. Full variable domain (rest looked up from reference TRBV7-2 and TRBJ2-3): GAGVSQSPSNKVTEKGKDVELRCDPISGHTALYWYRQSLGQGLEFLIYFQGNSAPDKSGLPSDRFSAERTGGSVSTLTIQRTQQEDSAVYLCASSLATALDTQYFGPGTRLTVL.

The V gene is TRBV20-1, the J gene TRBJ2-5; 7 bases fit TRBD2. The DNA end lines up better with TRBJ2-7; the J call may be wrong. The CDR3 is 16 amino acids. Germline V gene sequence: CDR1 DFQATT, CDR2 SNEGSKA (reference sequence). This CDR3 reads CSASFPLSGKGYEQYF. CDR3 sequence (DNA): TGCAGTGCTAGTTTCCCTCTGAGCGGGAAGGGTTACGAGCAGTACTTC.

The rearrangement links TRBV20-1 to TRBJ2-3, with TRBD1 identical over 10 bases. V lost 4 bases and J lost 7; bases outside the gene matches: 8. Germline V gene data show CDR1 as DFQATT and CDR2 as SNEGSKA (reference sequence). This CDR3 is 14 amino acids long. The CDR3 loop reads CSATTGGLPYTQYF. The DNA of the CDR3 is TGCAGTGCTACGACAGGGGGCCTACCGTATACGCAGTATTTT.

The chain links TRBV7-9 to TRBJ1-2; D uncertain. From germline, CDR1 is SEHNR and CDR2 FQNEAQ (reference sequence). This CDR3 comprises 14 residues. Trimming took off 5 bases at V and 3 bases at J, with 13 bases between the two ends. The CDR3 loop is CASSAAGGHYGYTF. CDR3 sequence (DNA): TGTGCCAGCAGCGCGGCGGGCGGGCACTATGGCTACACCTTC.

The rearrangement joins TRBV12-3 or TRBV12-4 to TRBJ2-6; maybe TRBD2 (6 bases). V was cut by 6 bases and J by 4 bases, with 19 bases left in between. The CDR3 covers 17 residues. CDR3 nucleotides: TGTGCCAGCAGCCGGGACTTTGCCGTAGGGGGGGCCAACGTCCTGACTTTC. Translation gives CASSRDFAVGGANVLTF.

The table lists this clonotype with a few counts. The gene calls are TRBV28 and TRBJ2-7; D is undetermined. Trimming removed 6 bases from V and 3 bases from J, with 12 bases in between. The CDR3 is 13 amino acids. CDR1 is MDHEN and CDR2 is SYDVKM in the germline V gene. CDR3 sequence reads: CASSSGSLYEQYF. DNA for the CDR3: TGTGCCAGCAGCTCCGGGTCGCTCTACGAGCAGTACTTC.

The rearrangement uses TRBV28 and TRBJ2-7, with 8 bases fitting TRBD1. The J call may not be correct, given that the DNA end is closer to TRBJ2-5. The CDR3 has 14 amino acids. Germline V gene sequence: CDR1 MDHEN, CDR2 SYDVKM. CDR3: CANTSRDRLETQYF. CDR3 sequence (DNA): TGTGCCAACACCTCCCGGGACAGGTTGGAGACCCAGTACTTC.

J is TRBJ1-1 and V is TRBV6-2 or TRBV6-3; the match to TRBD1 covers 8 bases. Trimming removed 5 bases from V and 4 bases from J; junction bases left unmatched: 6. This CDR3 contains 14 residues. Germline CDR1 is MNHEY and CDR2 is SVGEGT. The DNA for the CDR3 is TGTGCCAGCAGTCAACAGGGGGATATCACTGAAGCTTTCTTT. Translated, it gives CASSQQGDITEAFF.

This clonotype occurred a few times. This rearrangement joins TRBV13 to TRBJ2-2, with 8 bases aligning to TRBD1. V shed 7 bases and J 0 bases; nucleotides not matched to a gene: 10. CDR1 is PRHDT and CDR2 is FYEKMQ in the germline V gene (reference sequence). The CDR3 runs 17 residues. The CDR3 DNA reads TGTGCCAGCACCCACCTCGGACAGGGACCGAACACCGGGGAGCTGTTTTTT. Amino acids: CASTHLGQGPNTGELFF.

This clonotype came up a few times. V gene TRBV6-2 or TRBV6-3 combines with J gene TRBJ2-2; perhaps TRBD1 as D (5 bases). The CDR3 length is 14 residues. Looked up from germline, CDR1 is MNHEY and CDR2 is SVGEGT. The germline V and J ends were trimmed by 0 bases and 3 bases, with 5 bases remaining between them. The CDR3 loop reads CASSYSGDTGELFF. DNA for the CDR3: TGTGCCAGCAGTTACTCAGGGGACACCGGGGAGCTGTTTTTT.

This clonotype was picked up many times. This sequence joins TRBV20-1 and TRBJ2-1; no definite D call. Germline assignment: CDR1 DFQATT and CDR2 SNEGSKA (reference sequence). The CDR3 is made up of 12 amino acids. V lost 6 bases and J 9 bases, leaving 15 bases between the germline ends. CDR3 in DNA: TGCAGTGCCCTATATGATAACAGTGAGCAGTTCTTC. This encodes CSALYDNSEQFF.

The V call is TRBV9, the J call TRBJ2-1; D is unclear. Germline CDR1 reads SGDLS; CDR2 reads YYNGEE. V was clipped by 3 bases and J by 0 bases, with 7 bases between them. This CDR3 contains 14 residues. CDR3 sequence reads: CASSGYYSYNEQFF. As DNA, the CDR3 is TGTGCCAGCAGCGGCTACTACTCCTACAATGAGCAGTTCTTC.

The rearrangement links TRBV5-1 to TRBJ1-2; D perhaps matches TRBD1 (5 bases). V was pared by 0 bases and J by 3 bases, with 9 bases between. This CDR3 region has 14 residues. Per the germline V gene, CDR1 is SGHRS and CDR2 is YFSETQ. The CDR3: CASSLVGDDYGYTF. CDR3 in DNA: TGCGCCAGCAGCTTGGTAGGGGACGACTATGGCTACACCTTC.

This clonotype appeared a few times. In DNA, the CDR3 is TGTGCCAGCAGTTTTGGTGGGAGAAGCACCGGGGAGCTGTTTTTT. Encoded protein: CASSFGGRSTGELFF. The V call is TRBV12-3 or TRBV12-4, the J call TRBJ2-2; perhaps TRBD2 as D (5 bases). Trimming took off 3 bases at V and 4 bases at J, with 12 bases between the two ends. The CDR3 covers 15 residues.

This clonotype has a handful of counts. The V call is TRBV6-2 or TRBV6-3, the J call TRBJ1-1; D is uncertain. Germline-derived CDR1 and CDR2 are MNHEY and SVGEGT. Trimming stripped 1 base from V and 0 bases from J, with 6 bases between. CDR3 length: 14 amino acids. The CDR3 DNA is TGTGCCAGCAGTTACTGGAGGATGAACACTGAAGCTTTCTTT. It translates to CASSYWRMNTEAFF.

The chain uses TRBV15 and TRBJ2-5, with D unresolved. From germline, CDR1 is LNHNV and CDR2 YYDKDF (reference sequence). The CDR3 loop spans 14 amino acids. V dropped 6 bases and J dropped 1 base, with 12 bases sitting between them. This chain's CDR3 is CATSAASGQETQYF. CDR3 nucleotide sequence: TGTGCCACCAGTGCTGCATCGGGCCAAGAGACCCAGTACTTC.

The chain is built from TRBV20-1 and TRBJ2-3; TRBD2 agrees at 11 bases. The CDR3 is made up of 13 amino acids. Germline-derived CDR1 and CDR2 are DFQATT and SNEGSKA (reference sequence). Unmatched junction bases numbered 3, after V lost 8 bases and J lost 2 bases. The CDR3 bases are TGCAGTCCACTAGCGGGGGCCACAGATACGCAGTATTTT. It encodes CSPLAGATDTQYF.